A selection of T cell receptor beta chains follows, all from one sample in a study of Ad26.COV2.S vaccination and SARS-CoV-2 variants. Using immunoSEQ multiplex PCR, the repertoire was profiled, and TCRdb retains in-frame clones only, with some absent. The sample carries some 240,000 clones, about 83% recorded once. The starting material was peripheral blood, obtained in a trial of Ad26.COV2.S vaccine versus placebo. The receptors here all came from a person between 18 and 59 years old who received the Ad26.COV2.S COVID-19 vaccine or a placebo. Each CDR3 is given with its conserved first and last residue.

j_call v_call cdr3_aa
TRBJ2-6 TRBV24-1 CATSDPKTGNSGANVLTF
TRBJ2-1 TRBV7-2 CASTSGLAAYNEQFF
TRBJ1-5 TRBV5-6 CASSSLRGKGNQPQHF
TRBJ2-1 TRBV30 CAWSGGRVSSYNEQFF
TRBJ2-3 TRBV7-2 CASSDRQGKADTQYF
TRBJ2-1 TRBV7-2 CASSSPPGVYNEQFF
TRBJ2-7 TRBV21-1 CASSNRDISYEQYF
TRBJ2-5 TRBV7-8 CASSLAFTGRETQYF
TRBJ1-1 TRBV19 CASNPRRAGGTEAFF
TRBJ2-3 TRBV25-1 CASTPQRGGTDTQYF
TRBJ2-7 TRBV7-2 CASTLLSPGGAYEQYF
TRBJ1-1 TRBV11-3 CASSYSGGDTEAFF
TRBJ1-4 TRBV4-1 CASSQPTGGSNEKLFF
TRBJ2-5 TRBV3-1/TRBV3-2 CASSQELSKETQYF
TRBJ2-2 TRBV7-2 CASSSQGTGELFF
TRBJ2-1 TRBV4-3 CASSRRVSYNEQFF
TRBJ2-1 TRBV20-1 CSASGRPNSYNEQFF
TRBJ2-3 TRBV19 CASSIGGGYYTDTQYF
TRBJ2-5 TRBV4-3 CASSPQTSVQETQYF
TRBJ1-2 TRBV11-2 CASSPPGGGYTF
TRBJ1-1 TRBV29-1 CSATWGLKTEAFF
TRBJ2-7 TRBV10-3 CAISGRGRSYEQYF
TRBJ1-3 TRBV30 CAWRQAGLSGNTIYF
TRBJ2-7 TRBV27 CASSTPGAGLSYEQYF
TRBJ1-3 TRBV25-1 CASSDRTGGHTIYF
TRBJ1-1 TRBV29-1 CSVVGTGWDTEAFF
TRBJ1-5 TRBV6-1 CASSARTGLSNQPQHF
TRBJ1-4 TRBV5-1 CASTQGPGNEKLFF
TRBJ1-2 TRBV5-1 CASSGSGTGGDGYTF
TRBJ2-7 TRBV5-4 CASSPGGRQYF
TRBJ1-4 TRBV3-1/TRBV3-2 CASSQDYREKLFF
TRBJ2-1 TRBV9 CASSVDLAAYNEQFF
TRBJ1-5 TRBV2 CASNAWYNQPQHF
TRBJ1-1 TRBV5-5 CASSWGRNTEAFF
TRBJ1-2 TRBV12-3/TRBV12-4 CASSFQKEYGYTF
TRBJ1-1 TRBV18 CASSPGGRTEAFF
TRBJ2-1 TRBV7-9 CASSLAGGNEQFF
TRBJ2-1 TRBV29-1 CSAWGPGEQFF
TRBJ2-3 TRBV5-4 CASSLLLESGTDTQYF
TRBJ2-5 TRBV19 CASRRAGTARETQYF
TRBJ2-3 TRBV29-1 CSVEDGTDTQYF
TRBJ1-5 TRBV6-2/TRBV6-3 CASSYSLDRGNQPQHF
TRBJ2-3 TRBV7-9 CASSLTGGPDTQYF
TRBJ1-6 TRBV19 CASSTVPKGSPLHF
TRBJ2-7 TRBV10-1 CATSGGLYEQYF
TRBJ2-2 TRBV7-9 CASSLAPGGYTGELFF
TRBJ2-1 TRBV10-3 CATLLGGGAPGQFF
TRBJ2-7 TRBV3-1/TRBV3-2 CASSQPTGGGKGPEQYF
TRBJ2-1 TRBV7-6 CASSLVGYGGDEQFF
TRBJ2-2 TRBV18 CASSPNTGELFF
TRBJ1-2 TRBV7-2 CASSLGTAYGYTF
TRBJ1-6 TRBV9 CASSVTTGNSPLHF
TRBJ2-1 TRBV24-1 CATSDLLAGTSSYNEQFF
TRBJ1-2 TRBV6-5 CASSYTSRGIDYGYTF